The present T cell receptor beta chain was sequenced within a study of T-cell reconstitution after alpha-beta-depleted transplantation in children. Whole-study results and caveats: About two months after transplant, alpha-beta T cells reportedly came from several hundred expanded graft clones. Surviving recipient T cells and thymic progenitors accounted for the high day-60 TCRbeta diversity observed in some patients. T-cell counts and diversity at one year post-transplant came mainly from newly produced T cells.

This clonotype was counted ten times or more. Its specificity is not known. V gave up 2 bases and J gave up 4 bases, with 14 bases separating them. CDR3 length equals 16 residues. The germline V gene has CDR1 MRHNA and CDR2 SNTAGT. This sample's TCRbeta library carried unique molecular identifier barcodes. TCRdb redid the calling of the PCR reads with MiXCR, one entry per CDR3 protein. Here the sample spans 85,000 to 120,000 distinct CDR3 sequences, under 9% being singletons. The sequence came from a boy aged 2 to 9 with acute lymphoblastic leukemia, due to receive a stem cell transplant. The chain joins TRBV6-4 to TRBJ2-2, with D perhaps TRBD1 or TRBD2 (5 bases each). The source material was PBMCs, sampled before TCRalphabeta/CD19-depleted stem cell transplant. CDR3 sequence: CASSDGGGHGTGELFF. CDR3 nucleotides: TGTGCCAGCAGTGACGGGGGTGGCCATGGCACCGGGGAGCTGTTTTTT.